The entry below describes one TCR beta chain. The record originates from a study of sequential checkpoint blockade in melanoma. Assay: immunoSEQ multiplex PCR; the TCRdb copy retains only in-frame clones and omits some. The sample shows about 35,000 clones, 84% of them seen only once. Treatment: randomized to nivolumab then ipilimumab (arm A) or the reverse (arm B). The material sequenced was CD8+ T cells sorted from blood (inferred from file names), taken from a patient given nivolumab and ipilimumab in sequence. This clonotype was obtained from a human donor with melanoma.

In DNA form, the CDR3 reads TGTGCCAGCAGTTATCAATCGGAGGTGTATAATTCACCCCTCCACTTT. Protein: CASSYQSEVYNSPLHF. The rearrangement uses TRBV5-6 and TRBJ1-6, with D unresolved. The CDR3 totals 16 residues. The V gene lost 5 bases and the J gene lost 4 bases, with 16 bases spanning the gap. Germline loops: CDR1 SGHDT, CDR2 YYEEEE.